A single sample gave rise to the 25 T cell receptor beta chains below, sequenced in a study of shared clonotypes between healthy human individuals. Using immunoSEQ multiplex PCR, the repertoire was profiled, and TCRdb retains in-frame clones only, with some absent. In the table there are about 1 million clones, approximately 76% of which are singletons. Material for sequencing was memory CD4+ T cells sorted from blood. Subset specified: CD45RA-negative fraction. The receptors were sampled from a man younger than 35 in good health.

V is TRBV9 and J is TRBJ2-3; weak D call: TRBD1 (6 bases). Per germline, CDR1 SGDLS and CDR2 YYNGEE. The CDR3 has 18 residues. The germline V and J ends were trimmed by 4 bases and 0 bases, with 21 bases remaining between them. Written as DNA, the CDR3 is TGTGCCAGCAGCCTGGGAACAGGGATGGTCTCTAGCACAGATACGCAGTATTTT. This translates into CASSLGTGMVSSTDTQYF.

Only a few counts were recorded for this clone. The sample holds other DNA sequences that translate to the same CDR3. The chain employs TRBV7-2 and TRBJ1-1, with D possibly matching TRBD1 (6 bases). Germline-derived CDR1 and CDR2 are SGHTA and FQGNSA. This CDR3 is 13 amino acids long. Deletions cut 4 bases from V and 1 base from J, with 7 bases between. Here the CDR3 DNA reads TGTGCCAGCAGCTCGACAGGGAACACTGAAGCTTTCTTT. It specifies CASSSTGNTEAFF.

Concerning this clone itself: An end of the junction differs from the germline gene, which may be a read error. The chain couples TRBV19 to TRBJ2-1, with D unclear. In germline, CDR1 is LNHDA, CDR2 SQIVND (reference sequence). The CDR3 has 13 amino acids. The CDR3 coding sequence is TGTGCCAGTAGTATCATCCTGAAGGGCGAGCCGTTCTTC. The encoded protein is CASSIILKGEPFF.

This chain joins TRBV5-1 and TRBJ1-2, with D hard to call. V dropped 1 base and J dropped 8 bases, with 9 bases sitting between them. The CDR3 loop spans 12 amino acids. Germline CDR1 and CDR2: SGHRS and YFSETQ. The CDR3, as DNA: TGCGCCAGCAGCTTGAACCGGCAGGGCTACACCTTC. Its translation is CASSLNRQGYTF.

There are a few counts of this clone. This chain uses TRBV11-2 with TRBJ2-2, with unresolved D. Trimming shortened V by 1 base and J by 2 bases, and 8 bases separated the two germline ends. The CDR3 has 15 residues. The germline V gene encodes CDR1 SGHAT and CDR2 FQNNGV. CDR3 region: CASSLGSGNTGELFF. CDR3 DNA sequence: TGTGCCAGCAGCTTAGGGTCGGGTAACACCGGGGAGCTGTTTTTT.

This clone was seen only a few times. This chain uses TRBV4-3 with TRBJ2-3; possible D gene TRBD2, 6 bases. CDR1 LGHNA and CDR2 YSLEER come from the germline V gene. Between the trimmed V and J ends, which lost 0 bases and 2 bases, there was a span of 21 bases. The length of the CDR3 is 19 residues. The CDR3 sequence: CASSQDLFAGPLNTDTQYF. The DNA for the CDR3 is TGCGCCAGCAGCCAAGATCTGTTTGCGGGACCGTTAAACACAGATACGCAGTATTTT.

The chain has TRBV5-1 and TRBJ2-1; D not certain. The germline V and J ends were trimmed by 5 bases and 6 bases, with 12 bases remaining between them. The CDR3 length is 13 residues. The germline gives CDR1 SGHRS, CDR2 YFSETQ. The CDR3 DNA follows: TGCGCCAGCAGTCCGGTGGGGTCCAATGAGCAGTTCTTC. Translation: CASSPVGSNEQFF.

CDR3 loop: CASRLPGREQFF. Written as DNA, the CDR3 is TGTGCCAGCAGACTTCCTGGGCGGGAGCAGTTCTTC. The rearrangement links TRBV28 to TRBJ2-1; D is ambiguous. Germline-derived CDR1 and CDR2 are MDHEN and SYDVKM. V lost 6 bases and J 10 bases, leaving 13 bases between the germline ends. This CDR3 region has 12 residues.

The chain combines TRBV28 with TRBJ1-2, with 8 positions matching TRBD1. The CDR3 extends over 15 amino acids. Germline-derived CDR1 and CDR2 are MDHEN and SYDVKM. With V trimmed by 5 bases and J by 0 bases, 5 bases remained unmatched. The CDR3 region is CASSTRQGTNYGYTF. For the CDR3, the DNA is TGTGCCAGCAGTACCCGACAGGGGACTAACTATGGCTACACCTTC.

The chain uses TRBV15 and TRBJ1-2, with D unresolved. The germline V gene encodes CDR1 LNHNV and CDR2 YYDKDF (reference sequence). This CDR3 comprises 12 residues. V was clipped by 0 bases and J by 8 bases, with 7 bases between them. CDR3 residues: CATSREVGGYTF. CDR3 bases: TGTGCCACCAGCAGAGAGGTCGGCGGCTACACCTTC. Complete variable domain (other parts from reference TRBV15 and TRBJ1-2): DAMVIQNPRYQVTQFGKPVTLSCSQTLNHNVMYWYQQKSSQAPKLLFHYYDKDFNNEADTPDNFQSRRPNTSFCFLDIRSPGLGDTAMYLCATSREVGGYTFGSGTRLTVV.

This clone was seen only once. V gene TRBV29-1 combines with J gene TRBJ2-5; D may be TRBD2 (6 bases). CDR3 length: 13 residues. Germline loops: CDR1 SQVTM, CDR2 ANQGSEA. Trimming left V 3 bases short and J 5 bases short, with 13 bases between. The CDR3 spells CSVERAGTETQYF. The CDR3 region has the DNA TGCAGCGTTGAGAGGGCGGGGACTGAGACCCAGTACTTC.

This rearrangement joins TRBV29-1 to TRBJ1-1; TRBD1 aligns across 7 bases. Germline V CDR1 and CDR2: SQVTM, ANQGSEA. This CDR3 contains 12 residues. J lost 4 bases, V lost 7 bases, and 6 bases had no gene match. The chain's CDR3 is CSALRGGTEAFF. CDR3 nucleotides: TGCAGCGCCCTCAGGGGGGGCACTGAAGCTTTCTTT.

The V and J genes are TRBV6-5 and TRBJ2-7; D tentatively fits TRBD1 or TRBD2 (5 bases each). This CDR3 comprises 11 residues. V was trimmed by 5 bases and J by 9 bases, leaving 11 bases between them. Germline CDR1 MNHEY, CDR2 SVGAGI. In DNA form, the CDR3 reads TGTGCCAGCAGTGGCCAGAGGGGGCAGTACTTC. Translation gives CASSGQRGQYF.

The J gene is TRBJ2-1, the V gene TRBV5-1; 7 bases align to TRBD2. CDR3 length equals 16 residues. Unmatched junction bases numbered 9, after V lost 0 bases and J lost 6 bases. Germline-derived CDR1 and CDR2 are SGHRS and YFSETQ. CDR3 sequence: CASSLASGASGNEQFF. The CDR3 nucleotides are TGCGCCAGCAGCTTGGCCAGCGGGGCGTCAGGCAATGAGCAGTTCTTC.

The chain links TRBV7-2 to TRBJ2-7; D is ambiguous. This CDR3 has 13 residues. Per the germline V gene, CDR1 is SGHTA and CDR2 is FQGNSA. Trimming cost V 8 bases and J 5 bases, with 16 bases left between them. The CDR3 sequence: CASGSPQRNEQYF. The CDR3 DNA reads as TGTGCCAGCGGATCCCCCCAGCGTAACGAGCAGTACTTC.

J is TRBJ2-4 and V is TRBV15; D is undetermined. V was pared by 1 base and J by 0 bases, with 4 bases between. The germline V gene encodes CDR1 LNHNV and CDR2 YYDKDF (reference sequence). The CDR3 runs to 14 residues. CDR3 region: CATSRGLAKNIQYF. CDR3 DNA sequence: TGTGCCACCAGCAGAGGATTAGCCAAAAACATTCAGTACTTC.

This chain connects TRBV2 to TRBJ1-1; D gene unclear. The CDR3 is made up of 13 amino acids. V shed 3 bases and J shed 1 base, with 6 bases lying between them. Germline CDR1 is SNHLY and CDR2 is FYNNEI. CDR3 in amino acids: CASSDEANTEAFF. CDR3 coding DNA: TGTGCCAGCAGTGACGAAGCGAACACTGAAGCTTTCTTT. Full variable domain (outside the CDR3, taken from reference TRBV2 and TRBJ1-1): EPEVTQTPSHQVTQMGQEVILRCVPISNHLYFYWYRQILGQKVEFLVSFYNNEISEKSEIFDDQFSVERPDGSNFTLKIRSTKLEDSAMYFCASSDEANTEAFFGQGTRLTVV.

V is TRBV14 and J is TRBJ1-2; D unresolved. CDR1 SGHDN and CDR2 FVKESK come from the germline V gene. The CDR3 has 13 residues. The V and J ends lost 2 bases and 8 bases respectively, with 12 bases between them. The chain's CDR3 is CASSQIGVRGYTF. The CDR3 region has the DNA TGTGCCAGCAGCCAAATCGGGGTCCGGGGCTACACCTTC.

Worth noting for this clone: The sample has other DNA sequences that encode this CDR3 too. The V call is TRBV5-1, the J call TRBJ2-2; D is ambiguous. Trimming left V 0 bases short and J 7 bases short, with 1 base between. CDR1 and CDR2 from the germline V gene are SGHRS and YFSETQ. The CDR3 length is 11 residues. CDR3 residues: CASSLDGELFF. The CDR3 nucleotides read TGCGCCAGCAGCTTGGACGGGGAGCTGTTTTTT.

A single count supports this clone. The V gene is TRBV7-2, the J gene TRBJ2-7; 8 positions match TRBD2. J gave up 5 bases and V 5 bases, and 8 bases lay outside the gene matches. The germline V gene encodes CDR1 SGHTA and CDR2 FQGNSA. The CDR3 is 14 amino acids. This chain's CDR3 is CASSRGGAAHEQYF. CDR3 coding DNA: TGTGCCAGCAGCCGGGGGGGGGCCGCCCACGAGCAGTACTTC.

The V call is TRBV6-5, the J call TRBJ2-7; D possibly corresponds to TRBD1 (5 bases). The V gene lost 0 bases and the J gene lost 4 bases, with 16 bases spanning the gap. CDR1 and CDR2 from the germline V gene are MNHEY and SVGAGI. The CDR3 contains 16 residues. CDR3 protein: CASSYSSKGKLYEQYF. The CDR3 DNA sequence: TGTGCCAGCAGTTACTCGTCAAAGGGGAAGTTGTACGAGCAGTACTTC.

This chain links TRBV29-1 with TRBJ1-4; D is perhaps TRBD1 (5 bases). The CDR3 loop spans 16 amino acids. Trimming stripped 7 bases from V and 0 bases from J, with 18 bases between. CDR1 is SQVTM, CDR2 ANQGSEA, per germline. Here the CDR3 DNA reads TGCAGCGCGGGAGACGACAGCTTTTCAACTAATGAAAAACTGTTTTTT. As protein: CSAGDDSFSTNEKLFF.

The J gene is TRBJ1-4, the V gene TRBV5-1; TRBD1 agrees at 7 bases. The CDR3 contains 17 residues. V shed 0 bases, J shed 4 bases, and the junction held 9 bases outside the gene matches. Per germline, CDR1 SGHRS and CDR2 YFSETQ. The CDR3 reads CASSLGGTGAINEKLFF. CDR3 nucleotides: TGCGCCAGCAGCTTGGGAGGAACAGGGGCAATTAATGAAAAACTGTTTTTT. Based on the CDR3 plus reference TRBV5-1 and TRBJ1-4, the full variable domain is KAGVTQTPRYLIKTRGQQVTLSCSPISGHRSVSWYQQTPGQGLQFLFEYFSETQRNKGNFPGRFSGRQFSNSRSEMNVSTLELGDSALYLCASSLGGTGAINEKLFFGSGTQLSVL.

CDR3 coding DNA: TGCGCCAGCAGCCCTGGTGGGACAGGAGGTAGCAATCAGCCCCAGCATTTT. Amino acid sequence: CASSPGGTGGSNQPQHF. V gene TRBV5-1 combines with J gene TRBJ1-5; TRBD1 matches at 8 bases. With 4 bases clipped from V and 0 bases from J, the junction kept 9 bases outside the gene matches. The length of the CDR3 is 17 residues. The germline CDR1 and CDR2 sequences are SGHRS and YFSETQ.

This sequence joins TRBV11-2 and TRBJ2-7; D is undetermined. The germline V and J ends were trimmed by 0 bases and 0 bases, with 9 bases remaining between them. This CDR3 region has 15 residues. Germline-derived CDR1 and CDR2 are SGHAT and FQNNGV. CDR3 residues: CASSLESRHSYEQYF. The DNA for the CDR3 is TGTGCCAGCAGCTTAGAATCCCGACACTCCTACGAGCAGTACTTC.